This is a list of T cell receptor beta chains from one sample in a study of control samples from healthy donors and cancer patients. Sequencing used immunoSEQ multiplex PCR; TCRdb keeps in-frame clones, though not all of them. The sample shows 150,000 to 190,000 clones, about 94% of them seen only once. The sequencing input was blood. The receptor set was obtained from a man in his fifties in good health. The CDR3 runs from the conserved cysteine through the conserved F or W. The order of the fields is J gene, V gene, clone size, D gene, CDR3 protein. The D gene is left open where the match is weak. Clone size is shown for a subset of rows, as once, few, many or a class of expanded clone.

j_gene: TRBJ1-1; v_gene: TRBV15; abundance: .; d_gene: TRBD1; CDR3aa: CATSRELIRGLYTEAFF
j_gene: TRBJ2-1; v_gene: TRBV24-1; abundance: once; d_gene: TRBD1; CDR3aa: CATSEPYTGVEQFF
j_gene: TRBJ2-3; v_gene: TRBV11-3; abundance: once; d_gene: .; CDR3aa: CASSLDVSDTQYF
j_gene: TRBJ1-4; v_gene: TRBV10-3; abundance: .; d_gene: .; CDR3aa: CAISDLGKLFF
j_gene: TRBJ2-4; v_gene: TRBV6-5; abundance: .; d_gene: .; CDR3aa: CASALAKNIQYF
j_gene: TRBJ1-6; v_gene: TRBV6-1; abundance: .; d_gene: .; CDR3aa: CASSEVRGLSNSPLHF
j_gene: TRBJ2-1; v_gene: TRBV11-3; abundance: once; d_gene: TRBD2; CDR3aa: CASSLDGPRGDEQFF
j_gene: TRBJ1-4; v_gene: TRBV18; abundance: few; d_gene: .; CDR3aa: CASSPYSKNEKLFF
j_gene: TRBJ1-4; v_gene: TRBV3-1/TRBV3-2; abundance: .; d_gene: .; CDR3aa: CASSPGQNEKLFF
j_gene: TRBJ2-7; v_gene: TRBV9; abundance: .; d_gene: TRBD2; CDR3aa: CASSYGTSVSYEQYF
j_gene: TRBJ2-7; v_gene: TRBV18; abundance: .; d_gene: .; CDR3aa: CASSPPGRGYEQYF
j_gene: TRBJ2-3; v_gene: TRBV19; abundance: .; d_gene: .; CDR3aa: CASKRDTDTQYF
j_gene: TRBJ1-3; v_gene: TRBV6-6; abundance: .; d_gene: .; CDR3aa: CASSYSTSGNTIYF
j_gene: TRBJ2-1; v_gene: TRBV15; abundance: .; d_gene: TRBD2; CDR3aa: CATSDDIAGRNEQFF
j_gene: TRBJ1-1; v_gene: TRBV6-6; abundance: .; d_gene: .; CDR3aa: CASMRTANTEAFF
j_gene: TRBJ2-1; v_gene: TRBV4-1; abundance: .; d_gene: TRBD2; CDR3aa: CASSQERSSGGPTDNEQFF
j_gene: TRBJ2-7; v_gene: TRBV3-1/TRBV3-2; abundance: .; d_gene: .; CDR3aa: CASSQAVGVYEQYF
j_gene: TRBJ1-5; v_gene: TRBV15; abundance: .; d_gene: .; CDR3aa: CATSRVEGLRGNQPQHF
j_gene: TRBJ1-5; v_gene: TRBV5-6; abundance: .; d_gene: TRBD1; CDR3aa: CASSWRQGRSGQPQHF
j_gene: TRBJ2-7; v_gene: TRBV6-5; abundance: .; d_gene: TRBD2; CDR3aa: CASHRRDYPREQYF
j_gene: TRBJ1-1; v_gene: TRBV6-6; abundance: .; d_gene: .; CDR3aa: CASSYHGPGDTEAFF
j_gene: TRBJ2-3; v_gene: TRBV5-1; abundance: .; d_gene: .; CDR3aa: CASSLEGSGTDTQYF